Here is one T cell receptor beta chain with its context. This receptor's antigen is unknown. This sample was taken from a study of monozygotic twins with inflammatory bowel disease (dated by TCRdb to about 2019). With respect to the entire study: The complete study included roughly 30 monozygotic twin pairs: 19 IBD-discordant Danish pairs and nine German pairs, of which four were IBD-concordant and five were IBD-discordant. Each individual had, on average, about 151 000 unique TCRalpha sequences and 181 000 unique TCRbeta sequences available for analysis. Disease-associated traits were sought mainly through comparisons between IBD patients and their genetically identical healthy co-twins within discordant pairs.

Summary of the overall study and its limitations: Measured by the inverse Simpson index, TCRbeta repertoire diversity was lower in IBD patients than in their healthy co-twins. Background noise and inter-individual variability may have been introduced into the repertoires by the differing immunosuppressive treatments among patients. Different T cell subtypes could not be distinguished in the analysis. No difference in repertoire similarity was observed between concordant and discordant twins, possibly owing to limited statistical power. The results gave no support for a single strong signal or clonotype linked to IBD. IBD patients shared fewer clonotypes with other individuals than healthy twins did, most markedly in patients showing signs of disease activity.

CDR1 is given as KGHSH and CDR2 as LQKENI, both from the germline V gene. The cysteine opens and the phenylalanine closes a CDR3 of 15 amino acids. No coding sequence is recorded. Libraries were made using 5' RACE. Preparation of each TCR library used approximately 3,200 ng of total RNA. For each sample, cDNA synthesis was carried out in eight separate reactions using SMARTScribe reverse transcriptase. During cDNA synthesis, template switching was used to introduce unique molecular identifiers that contained a 6-nucleotide sample barcode. TCRalpha and TCRbeta cDNA was amplified by two nested PCRs of 16 and 9 cycles, with bead purification after each PCR. Before amplification, the cDNA was treated with uracil DNA-glycosylase and purified using the QIAquick PCR purification kit. In the second PCR, Illumina TruSeq-compatible adapters and sample-specific barcodes were added. Library quality and concentration were assessed using TapeStation and Qubit, and about 5 ng of each library was pooled. Pooled libraries were sequenced on an Illumina HiSeq2500 single-index Rapid Run with 2 x 100 bp reads and custom sequencing primers. The original methods were these. MiGEC version 1.2.6 was used for UMI-based consensus assembly, which corrected PCR and sequencing errors. V(D)J alignment, clonotype assembly and CDR3 extraction were performed with MiXCR version 2.1.1. To normalise gene usage, clonotype sharing and MAIT/NKT TCR abundance, the analysis used the top 1000, 10 000 and 20 000 clonotypes per sample. After downsampling to 27 000 UMIs, diversity was calculated as the inverse Simpson index using the vegan R package. Paired Mann-Whitney U tests on discordant twin pairs were used, with Benjamini-Hochberg multiple-testing correction. Based on TCRdb reprocessing of the reads, there is one entry per CDR3 protein sequence, and DNA is missing. Here the V and J calls rest on TCRdb's processing, not on the authors' analysis. The sample's table lists a count of about 140,000 distinct CDR3 sequences. 2% to 2.5% of the sample rests with the top ten.

From each donor, a roughly 2.3 ml peripheral blood sample was collected into PAXgene tubes and stored at -80 degrees C. Total RNA was isolated from whole blood with the PAXgene blood miRNA kit on an automated QIAcube, without T cell sorting. Peripheral blood from monozygotic twin pairs, either concordant or discordant for inflammatory bowel disease, underwent deep TCRalpha and TCRbeta repertoire profiling that used unique molecular barcoding. Smoking habits were recorded for all twin pairs, and individuals were classified as current, former or never smokers. The receptor comes from a human donor with ulcerative colitis or Crohn's disease, or a healthy co-twin of an affected twin (not recorded which). The specimen was blood. The chain is encoded by TRBV18 joined to TRBJ2-1; the D call of TRBD2 rests on TCRdb alone, since no DNA is present to check it. The CDR3 here reads CASSFSGSSYNEQFF. Extended through the reference TRBV18 and TRBJ2-1 proteins, this CDR3 yields the full variable domain: NAGVMQNPRHLVRRRGQEARLRCSPMKGHSHVYWYRQLPEEGLKFMVYLQKENIIDESGMPKERFSAEFPKEGPSILRIQQVVRGDSAAYFCASSFSGSSYNEQFFGPGTRLTVL.